The present entry profiles one T cell receptor (beta chain) with its context. The specificity of this receptor is unknown. It has no much larger one-base neighbor in the sample; base qualities were not kept. Other nucleotide sequences in the sample specify the same CDR3. The donors were healthy, HIV-negative adults who had no recently reported acute infections or vaccinations. All donors were Caucasian adults living in Nashville, Tennessee, USA. Magnetic negative selection was used to enrich CD4+ T cells, after which naive cells were positively selected on CD45RA and the negative fraction became the memory subset. Blood was collected by leukapheresis, and PBMCs were isolated by Ficoll-Histopaque density gradient centrifugation and then cryopreserved in liquid nitrogen vapor phase. Analytical flow cytometry was used to check the purity and quantity of every magnetically sorted T cell population. Genomic DNA was isolated from each sorted fraction and quantified by UV absorbance on a Nanodrop 2000c.

These data belong to a study of shared clonotypes between healthy human individuals (dated by TCRdb to the early 2020s). Describing the broader study: The cohort included three men and two women between 18 and 49 years of age. Per donor, three plates each were used for CD4 naive and CD4 memory, two for CD8 naive, and one for CD8 memory. Per donor, leukapheresis produced somewhere between about 0.8 and 9.5 billion PBMCs. To increase sequencing depth and limit assay-specific biases, different laboratories used diverse techniques to prepare libraries and sequence TCR repertoires. To estimate repertoire size and how much clonotypes are shared between individuals, the study performed deep sequencing of blood TCR repertoires from a few healthy adults.

Trimming removed 5 bases from V and 4 bases from J, leaving 12 bases between the germline ends. The CDR3 runs 14 residues from the cysteine to the phenylalanine. The entry retains the CDR3 DNA only, 42 bases that are in frame from base 1. Per the germline V gene (reference sequence), SEHNR is the CDR1 and FQNEAQ is the CDR2. Results and caveats for the whole study, not just this receptor: The genetic and exposure-history diversity represented was limited by the small number of donors. Higher generation probabilities were observed for clonotypes shared by all four sorted-subset donors than for non-shared clonotypes. Rarefaction of sorted-subset datasets indicated incomplete sequencing despite the large sequencing depth. Sampling was limited to blood, and TCR repertoires in tissue likely differ from TCR repertoires in blood. Based on pairwise subsampling, the degree of clonotype sharing among donors was expected to be affected by sequencing depth. Estimated clonotype richness was generally larger for naive than for memory subsets. Sharing across a few donors was observed for about 5% of naive CD4, 3.5% of naive CD8, over 2% of memory CD4, and over 0.3% of memory CD8 clonotypes.

TCR CDR3 regions were amplified from genomic DNA by multiplex PCR using the deep immunoSEQ assay. Extracted genomic DNA from each cell subset was spread evenly across all wells of several immunoSEQ 96-well plates, with each plate serving as a replicate. For sorted subsets, each replicate PCR was loaded with approximately 200 ng genomic DNA, equivalent to some 31,000 T cell genomes. Purified libraries were quantified with a Qubit 3.0 fluorometer, sized on a Bioanalyzer 2100, and re-quantified with the KAPA Library Quantification kit. A separate single-read 150-cycle Illumina NextSeq 550 flow cell was used to sequence each immunoSEQ 96-well plate. Regarding the original processing steps: Because only junctional sequences without quality scores were contained in the immunoSEQ output, filtering matching that applied to full-length reads could not be performed. To assign V/J genes and CDR3, sequences were annotated against IMGT germline references using PyIR, a Python wrapper for IgBLAST v1.9. Reads were filtered out if the reads had weak V/J assignments (E-value above 1e-6), no CDR3, stop codons, out-of-frame junctions, or ambiguous translated residues. V3J clonotypes were defined as sequences sharing an identical inferred V gene, J gene, and CDR3 amino acid sequence. To compute the percentage overlap between repertoires, the number of shared unique clonotypes was divided by the size of the smaller repertoire. RTK rarefaction, the Chao1 estimator, and Recon v2.1 estimates of unobserved clonotypes were used to assess repertoire richness. For all TCRbeta clonotypes obtained by the gDNA method from a handful of donors, generation probabilities were computed with OLGA. The immuneACCESS repertoire file appears here via TCRdb, limited to in-frame rearrangements. These files lack a portion of the clones; in checked studies, under half of the deficit traces to unresolved V genes, and the cause of the others is not known. That table gives V, J and clone size, and the DNA gave D and trimming. The sample table shows about 980,000 clones, and 76% are seen once. Approximately 1.5% of the sample lies in the top ten.

The specimen sequenced was memory CD4+ T cells sorted from blood. The cell subset or site label, as the study defines it: CD45RA-negative fraction. The clonotype comes from a man younger than 30 in good health. The chain is encoded by TRBV7-9 joined to TRBJ2-1; a confident D gene designation cannot be given. The CDR3 amino acid sequence is: CASSLSGAYNEQFF. The bases are TGTGCCAGCAGCCTATCTGGCGCGTACAATGAGCAGTTCTTC.